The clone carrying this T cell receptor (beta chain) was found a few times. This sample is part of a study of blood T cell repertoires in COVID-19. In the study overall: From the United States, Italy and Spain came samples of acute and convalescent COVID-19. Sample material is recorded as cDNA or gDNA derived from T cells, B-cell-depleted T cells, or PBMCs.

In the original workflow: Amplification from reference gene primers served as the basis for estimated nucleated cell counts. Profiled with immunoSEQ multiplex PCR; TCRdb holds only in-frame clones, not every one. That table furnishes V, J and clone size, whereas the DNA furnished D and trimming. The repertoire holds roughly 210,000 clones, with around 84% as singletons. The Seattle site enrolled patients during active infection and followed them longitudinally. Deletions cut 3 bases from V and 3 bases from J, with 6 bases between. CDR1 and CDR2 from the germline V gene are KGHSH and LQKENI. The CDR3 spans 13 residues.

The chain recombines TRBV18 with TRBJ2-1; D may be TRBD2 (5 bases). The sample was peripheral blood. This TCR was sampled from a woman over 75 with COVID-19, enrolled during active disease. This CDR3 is CASSPTSYNEQFF. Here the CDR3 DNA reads TGTGCCAGCTCACCCACTAGCTACAATGAGCAGTTCTTC.